Below, 6 T cell receptor beta chains from the same sample are listed, as sequenced in a study of Ad26.COV2.S vaccination and SARS-CoV-2 variants. Treatment denoted: around 19 received Ad26.COV2.S at low or high dose, single or two shots; 5 received placebo; per-sample allocation not given. On day 63 after the first injection, vaccine and placebo recipients gave samples. Sequencing was performed with immunoSEQ multiplex PCR; in TCRdb, only in-frame clones are kept and a portion is missing. The sample yields under 600,000 clones, 89% seen once. The sequencing here drew on peripheral blood, taken in a trial of Ad26.COV2.S vaccine versus placebo. The origin of the receptors is a person aged 18-60 years who received the Ad26.COV2.S COVID-19 vaccine or a placebo.

J is TRBJ1-6 and V is TRBV30, with D possibly TRBD1 on 5 matching bases. This CDR3 is built from 15 residues. Germline loops: CDR1 GTSNPN, CDR2 SVGIG (reference sequence). V shed 4 bases and J shed 15 bases, with 25 bases lying between them. CDR3 nucleotides: TGTGCCTGGACCGATTACGGGACCGCTCCCCGGAGCCTCCACTTT. This codes for CAWTDYGTAPRSLHF.

The chain joins TRBV5-1 to TRBJ2-3; D gene uncertain. Trimming pared 4 bases from V and 6 bases from J, leaving 12 bases between. Germline CDR1 SGHRS, CDR2 YFSETQ. The CDR3 has 13 amino acids. CDR3 sequence reads: CASSAIPSDTQYF. The CDR3 DNA reads as TGCGCCAGCAGCGCGATACCATCGGATACGCAGTATTTT.

The V and J genes are TRBV19 and TRBJ1-1; no firm D call. The CDR3 extends over 14 amino acids. V was clipped by 5 bases and J by 1 base, with 11 bases between them. Germline V gene data show CDR1 as LNHDA and CDR2 as SQIVND (reference sequence). CDR3 DNA: TGTGCCAGTAGTCCGGCTGATAAGAACACTGAAGCTTTCTTT. Amino acids: CASSPADKNTEAFF. Complete variable domain (other parts from reference TRBV19 and TRBJ1-1): DGGITQSPKYLFRKEGQNVTLSCEQNLNHDAMYWYRQDPGQGLRLIYYSQIVNDFQKGDIAEGYSVSREKKESFPLTVTSAQKNPTAFYLCASSPADKNTEAFFGQGTRLTVV.

The rearrangement links TRBV28 to TRBJ1-5; 7 bases are a match to TRBD1. This CDR3 is built from 14 residues. Germline lookup yields CDR1 MDHEN and CDR2 SYDVKM. Trimming removed 6 bases from V and 4 bases from J; junction bases left unmatched: 6. The CDR3 loop reads CASSLGDSNQPQHF. The CDR3 DNA is TGTGCCAGCAGCCTAGGGGACAGTAATCAGCCCCAGCATTTT. Looking up the rest from reference TRBV28 and TRBJ1-5 gives the full variable domain: DVKVTQSSRYLVKRTGEKVFLECVQDMDHENMFWYRQDPGLGLRLIYFSYDVKMKEKGDIPEGYSVSREKKERFSLILESASTNQTSMYLCASSLGDSNQPQHFGDGTRLSIL.

The V gene is TRBV19, the J gene TRBJ1-5, with D hard to call. The CDR3 sequence is 15 residues long. V gave up 6 bases and J gave up 4 bases, with 16 bases separating them. Looked up from germline, CDR1 is LNHDA and CDR2 is SQIVND (reference sequence). DNA of the CDR3: TGTGCCAGTAGCCTGACAAGTCTGCGTAATCAGCCCCAGCATTTT. Protein product: CASSLTSLRNQPQHF.

This chain links TRBV15 with TRBJ2-7; perhaps TRBD1 as D (5 bases). CDR3 length: 15 amino acids. Germline V gene sequence: CDR1 LNHNV, CDR2 YYDKDF (reference sequence). V was cut by 3 bases and J by 5 bases, with 17 bases left in between. The CDR3 DNA sequence: TGTGCCACCAGCAGGGGCCCGCGTCAGGGCGACGAGCAGTACTTC. Residues: CATSRGPRQGDEQYF.